This TCR beta chain was found in a study of shared T cell receptors in the human thymus. The repertoire was sequenced with immunoSEQ multiplex PCR; TCRdb's copy has only in-frame clones and lacks some. The sample includes 450,000 to 650,000 clones, around 82% seen only once; the top ten take about 0.014%. Germline V gives CDR1 DFQATT, CDR2 SNEGSKA (reference sequence). Trimming shortened V by 5 bases and J by 11 bases, and 13 bases separated the two germline ends. CDR3 length equals 11 residues. This same sample was also taken into another study, of human thymus T cells. From that second work: Thymic resections from corrective heart surgery supplied the tissue. Apparent bias marked the V and J gene usage of thymic and blood repertoires. Unrelated individuals reportedly shared highly overlapping thymic TCR repertoires.

Sequenced material: thymocytes. The clonotype comes from a boy under three years old with a congenital heart defect. The chain joins TRBV20-1 to TRBJ2-1; D remains unclear. CDR3 region: CSALIAPQQFF. The CDR3 nucleotides are TGCAGTGCTCTAATCGCACCCCAGCAGTTCTTC.